A single sample gave rise to the 18 T cell receptor beta chains below, sequenced in a study of CD8+ T cells in alopecia areata. RNA was isolated and reverse transcribed to cDNA, the sequencing template. Some clones are missing from TCRdb's copy, which holds only in-frame ones; the method was immunoSEQ multiplex PCR. The data contain over 150,000 clones, roughly three fifths of them singletons. The material sequenced was CD8+ T cells sorted from blood. The source is a human donor in good health.

This clone is a singleton in its sample. V usage is TRBV29-1 and J usage is TRBJ2-5; 7 bases line up with TRBD1. J lost 4 bases, V lost 3 bases, and 5 bases had no gene match. The CDR3 has 13 residues. The germline CDR1 and CDR2 sequences are SQVTM and ANQGSEA. The DNA of the CDR3 is TGCAGCGTTGAGACAGGGTGGGCAGAGACCCAGTACTTC. Its translation is CSVETGWAETQYF.

This clone was observed a few times. The V and J genes are TRBV29-1 and TRBJ1-1; no clear D. The CDR3 runs to 12 residues. Trimming left V 3 bases short and J 1 base short, with 6 bases between. Germline V gene lookup returns CDR1 SQVTM and CDR2 ANQGSEA. CDR3: CSVDDKNTEAFF. CDR3 bases: TGCAGCGTTGACGACAAGAACACTGAAGCTTTCTTT.

This rearrangement joins TRBV4-1 to TRBJ2-3; D gene ambiguous. Germline V gene sequence: CDR1 MGHRA, CDR2 YSYEKL. This CDR3 comprises 14 residues. V was cut by 1 base and J by 2 bases, with 7 bases left in between. The DNA for the CDR3 is TGCGCCAGCAGCCAAGCCGCTTTCACAGATACGCAGTATTTT. Translated, it gives CASSQAAFTDTQYF.

This clone has a handful of counts. V gene TRBV30 combines with J gene TRBJ2-1, with D tentatively TRBD1 or TRBD2 (6 bases each). Germline V gives CDR1 GTSNPN, CDR2 SVGIG (reference sequence). With 8 bases removed from V and 9 bases from J, the gap between germline ends came to 14 bases. The CDR3 has 11 amino acids. In DNA, the CDR3 is TGTGCCCTTCGCCGGGGGCTTGAGCAGTTCTTC. Residues: CALRRGLEQFF.

The chain employs TRBV2 and TRBJ1-2, with D perhaps matching TRBD1 (6 bases). This CDR3 has 13 residues. With 3 bases removed from V and 5 bases from J, the gap between germline ends came to 10 bases. Germline values: CDR1 SNHLY, CDR2 FYNNEI. The CDR3 here is CASSELDRYGYTF. The CDR3 coding sequence is TGTGCCAGCAGTGAGTTGGACAGATATGGCTACACCTTC.

Concerning this clone itself: At one boundary the junction diverges from the germline segment, which might be a read error. The chain recombines TRBV5-6 with TRBJ1-2, with D perhaps matching TRBD1 (5 bases). The CDR3 totals 11 residues. Per germline, CDR1 SGHDT and CDR2 YYEEEE. The CDR3 protein is CASSLDGTGDF. The CDR3 nucleotides read TGTGCCAGCAGCTTGGACGGGACCGGGGACTTC. Full variable domain (rest looked up from reference TRBV5-6 and TRBJ1-2): DAGVTQSPTHLIKTRGQQVTLRCSPKSGHDTVSWYQQALGQGPQFIFQYYEEEERQRGNFPDRFSGHQFPNYSSELNVNALLLGDSALYLCASSLDGTGDFGSGTRLTVV.

The chain combines TRBV29-1 with TRBJ2-1, with D possibly TRBD2 on 6 matching bases. The germline V gene encodes CDR1 SQVTM and CDR2 ANQGSEA. Trimming removed 5 bases at V and 6 bases at J, with 17 bases between. The CDR3 consists of 14 residues. The DNA for the CDR3 is TGCAGCGTTTCGACTCCACCGGGACTCAATGAGCAGTTCTTC. It codes for CSVSTPPGLNEQFF.

Only one count was recorded for this clone. The rearrangement links TRBV30 to TRBJ1-6, with D uncertain. CDR1 is GTSNPN, CDR2 SVGIG, per germline (reference sequence). Between the trimmed V and J ends, which lost 5 bases and 0 bases, there was a span of 11 bases. This CDR3 contains 15 residues. The DNA of the CDR3 is TGTGCCTGGGGGTACCTCAGCTCCTATAATTCACCCCTCCACTTT. This sequence encodes CAWGYLSSYNSPLHF.

The chain has TRBV7-9 and TRBJ2-7; 9 nucleotides line up with TRBD1. The V segment lost 8 bases and the J segment 6 bases; nucleotides outside the gene matches: 8. Per the germline V gene, CDR1 is SEHNR and CDR2 is FQNEAQ (reference sequence). The CDR3 extends over 13 amino acids. CDR3 sequence (DNA): TGTGCCAGCTCCGGGACAGGGTCGGGCGAGCAGTACTTC. The encoded protein is CASSGTGSGEQYF. Complete variable domain (other parts from reference TRBV7-9 and TRBJ2-7): DTGVSQNPRHKITKRGQNVTFRCDPISEHNRLYWYRQTLGQGPEFLTYFQNEAQLEKSRLLSDRFSAERPKGSFSTLEIQRTEQGDSAMYLCASSGTGSGEQYFGPGTRLTVT.

The genes are TRBV14 and TRBJ2-7; D not resolved. V was pared by 3 bases and J by 3 bases, with 6 bases between. This CDR3 has 12 amino acids. CDR1 and CDR2 from the germline V gene are SGHDN and FVKESK. Here the CDR3 reads CASSHGNYEQYF. CDR3 coding DNA: TGTGCCAGCAGCCACGGTAACTACGAGCAGTACTTC.

This clone turned up a few times. The J gene is TRBJ2-1, the V gene TRBV27; possibly TRBD1 or TRBD2 for D (5 bases each). V gave up 2 bases and J gave up 8 bases, with 7 bases separating them. Germline-derived CDR1 and CDR2 are MNHEY and SMNVEV (reference sequence). The CDR3 loop spans 12 amino acids. Written as DNA, the CDR3 is TGTGCCAGCAGTTTAGGGGACCATGAGCAGTTCTTC. Protein sequence: CASSLGDHEQFF.

The CDR3 protein is CASSSGLNYGYTF. CDR3 nucleotides: TGTGCCAGCAGCTCGGGCTTAAACTATGGCTACACCTTC. The genes are TRBV7-6 and TRBJ1-2; D is undetermined. V lost 4 bases, J lost 2 bases, and 8 bases lay in between. The CDR3 length is 13 residues. Per the germline V gene, CDR1 is SGHVS and CDR2 is FNYEAQ.

J is TRBJ2-7 and V is TRBV29-1; the match to TRBD1 covers 10 bases. The CDR3 totals 14 residues. CDR1 SQVTM and CDR2 ANQGSEA come from the germline V gene. V lost 6 bases to trimming and J lost 0 bases; unmatched junction nucleotides: 5. The CDR3 reads CSVEGTGDSYEQYF. CDR3 nucleotide sequence: TGCAGCGTGGAGGGGACAGGGGACTCCTACGAGCAGTACTTC.

This clone was observed a few times. V is TRBV29-1 and J is TRBJ2-2, with 11 bases identical to TRBD2. V shed 6 bases, J shed 3 bases, and the junction held 6 bases outside the gene matches. This CDR3 is built from 15 residues. Germline CDR1 is SQVTM and CDR2 is ANQGSEA. The DNA of the CDR3 is TGCAGCGTCATACTAGCGGGGGATTACACCGGGGAGCTGTTTTTT. This codes for CSVILAGDYTGELFF.

V and J are TRBV29-1 and TRBJ2-3; TRBD2 agrees at 7 bases. The germline V gene has CDR1 SQVTM and CDR2 ANQGSEA. V gave up 2 bases and J gave up 3 bases; unmatched junction bases: 8. The CDR3 extends over 15 amino acids. The CDR3 spells CSVESGRGVTDTQYF. Written as DNA, the CDR3 is TGCAGCGTTGAATCCGGCCGGGGGGTAACAGATACGCAGTATTTT.

The rearrangement links TRBV4-1 to TRBJ2-3, with D perhaps TRBD1 (5 bases). V was trimmed by 0 bases and J by 2 bases, leaving 6 bases between them. Germline V gene sequence: CDR1 MGHRA, CDR2 YSYEKL. The CDR3 has 14 amino acids. The CDR3 nucleotides are TGCGCCAGCAGCCAAGAGGACAACACAGATACGCAGTATTTT. Its protein is CASSQEDNTDTQYF.

A few counts support this clone. The junction differs from germline at one of its ends, possibly a read error. This chain connects TRBV6-1 to TRBJ1-1; D call uncertain. The length of the CDR3 is 12 residues. Per the germline V gene, CDR1 is MNHNS and CDR2 is SASEGT. The CDR3 nucleotides are TGTGCCAGCACTGAAGGGAAGGCTGAAGCTTTCTTT. Residues: CASTEGKAEAFF.

This clone was detected only a few times. The chain employs TRBV25-1 and TRBJ2-7; weak D call: TRBD1 (6 bases). The ends were cut back, 5 bases at V and 7 bases at J, with 15 bases in the middle. CDR3 length equals 13 residues. Germline-derived CDR1 and CDR2 are MGHDK and SYGVNS. CDR3 protein: CASSYPGVREQYF. The CDR3 DNA reads as TGTGCCAGCAGTTATCCAGGGGTGAGGGAGCAGTACTTC.